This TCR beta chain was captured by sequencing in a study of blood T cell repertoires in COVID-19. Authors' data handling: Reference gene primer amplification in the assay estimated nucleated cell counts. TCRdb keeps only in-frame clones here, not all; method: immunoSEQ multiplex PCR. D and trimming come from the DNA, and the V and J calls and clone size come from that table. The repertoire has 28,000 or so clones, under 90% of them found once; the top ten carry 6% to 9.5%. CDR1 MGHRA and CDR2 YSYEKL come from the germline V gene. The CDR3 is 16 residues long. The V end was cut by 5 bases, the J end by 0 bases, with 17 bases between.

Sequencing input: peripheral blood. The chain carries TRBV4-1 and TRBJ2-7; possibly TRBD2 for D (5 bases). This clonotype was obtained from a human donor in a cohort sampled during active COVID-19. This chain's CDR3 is CASSSEVARSSYEQYF. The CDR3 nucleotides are TGCGCCAGCAGCTCAGAAGTAGCGCGAAGCTCCTACGAGCAGTACTTC.